Here is one T cell receptor (beta chain) with its context. Its antigen is still unknown. Read sequence stops 3 residues before the CDR3 end, and the germline J gene provides the missing end. The data belong to a study of T cells in women clearing cervical HPV infection. Broader study findings: Repertoire richness, not evenness, was significantly elevated in CIN3+ cases versus controls. Cases carried less TRBV6-7 than controls: 0.11% versus 0.16%.

V was clipped by 6 bases and J by 1 base, with 16 bases between them. The germline V gene encodes CDR1 SGHRS and CDR2 YFSETQ. The CDR3 has 15 residues. Genomic DNA, averaging about 1,200 ng per sample, yielded TCR beta CDR3 via immunoSEQ. TCRdb keeps only in-frame clones here, not all; method: immunoSEQ multiplex PCR. This table holds tens of thousands of clones. This sequence originates from a woman aged 18 to 69 with a cervical HPV16 infection that either progressed to CIN3+ or cleared (not recorded which). Input material: blood buffy coat. The chain couples TRBV5-1 to TRBJ1-1; D is ambiguous. The CDR3 spells CASTRTPVANTEAFF. Partial CDR3 DNA: TGCGCCAGCACCAGAACCCCCGTGGCGAACACTGAA.